The next 7 T cell receptor beta chains were all read from a single sample in a study of cytomegalovirus exposure and HLA in healthy donors. 60 Vbeta and 13 Jbeta primers were used in PCR. The table came from immunoSEQ multiplex PCR; TCRdb's copy has only in-frame clones and leaves some out. The data show some 170,000 clones, almost 80% seen once. Sequencing was done on a sample of PBMCs. These receptors came from a man aged 35-49 years in good health and CMV-seropositive.

V and J are TRBV7-3 and TRBJ1-6; D is unresolved. Trimming stripped 1 base from V and 7 bases from J, with 11 bases between. CDR1 and CDR2 from the germline V gene are SGHTA and FQGTGA. This CDR3 has 15 residues. CDR3 region: CASSLNTAGNSPLHF. Here the CDR3 DNA reads TGTGCCAGCAGCTTAAATACGGCCGGGAATTCACCCCTCCACTTT.

V and J are TRBV23-1 and TRBJ2-1; 7 positions match TRBD2. TRBV23-1 is labeled an ORF, and its function is uncertain. The CDR3 spans 18 residues. V lost 1 base, J lost 3 bases, and 12 bases stayed unmatched. The CDR3 here is CASSQLVGGSSRYNEQFF. CDR3 in DNA: TGCGCCAGCAGTCAATTAGTGGGGGGGTCCAGTCGCTACAATGAGCAGTTCTTC.

This chain connects TRBV18 to TRBJ2-1; 7 bases are a match to TRBD2. The length of the CDR3 is 18 residues. The J segment lost 0 bases and the V segment lost 1 base, leaving 9 bases of the junction unmatched. Germline V gene sequence: CDR1 KGHSH, CDR2 LQKENI. CDR3 DNA: TGTGCCAGCTCACCACTCCGGCTAGCGGCTAGCTCCTACAATGAGCAGTTCTTC. It yields the protein CASSPLRLAASSYNEQFF.

About this clone: One junction end does not reproduce the germline sequence, and a read error may be involved. The genes are TRBV7-2 and TRBJ2-6, with TRBD1 as a possible D gene (5 bases). The length of the CDR3 is 16 residues. Germline CDR1 SGHTA, CDR2 FQGNSA. The CDR3 loop is CASSLRPLSGANGLTF. The CDR3 coding sequence is TGTGCCAGCAGCTTAAGACCCTTGTCTGGGGCCAACGGCCTGACTTTC.

The J gene is TRBJ2-3, the V gene TRBV4-2; D is possibly TRBD1 (6 bases). Trimming cost V 4 bases and J 0 bases, with 23 bases left between them. This CDR3 spans 19 amino acids. CDR1 is LGHNA, CDR2 YNFKEQ, per germline. In DNA form, the CDR3 reads TGTGCCAGCAGCCGGGACGTCGGGGACAATCGTTTTAGCACAGATACGCAGTATTTT. Translated: CASSRDVGDNRFSTDTQYF.

The chain uses TRBV5-6 and TRBJ1-1, with TRBD1 as a possible D gene (5 bases). V gave up 0 bases and J gave up 5 bases, with 14 bases separating them. The CDR3 consists of 15 residues. In germline, CDR1 is SGHDT, CDR2 YYEEEE. CDR3 sequence reads: CASSLGRWGWTEAFF. The CDR3 DNA reads TGTGCCAGCAGCTTGGGTCGCTGGGGCTGGACTGAAGCTTTCTTT. Based on the CDR3 plus reference TRBV5-6 and TRBJ1-1, the full variable domain is DAGVTQSPTHLIKTRGQQVTLRCSPKSGHDTVSWYQQALGQGPQFIFQYYEEEERQRGNFPDRFSGHQFPNYSSELNVNALLLGDSALYLCASSLGRWGWTEAFFGQGTRLTVV.

The chain couples TRBV5-4 to TRBJ1-2, with unresolved D. The ends were cut back, 0 bases at V and 5 bases at J, with 11 bases in the middle. CDR3 length: 14 residues. Germline CDR1 is SGHNT and CDR2 is YYREEE (reference sequence). This chain's CDR3 is CASSLATSRYGYTF. For the CDR3, the DNA is TGTGCCAGCAGCTTGGCCACATCGCGGTATGGCTACACCTTC.